The clone carrying this T cell receptor beta chain has ten or more counts. Its antigen is not identified. Constant-region reverse primers amplified full-length variable regions, followed by semi-nested Nested Universal Primer A PCR. TCRdb reanalysed the 5' RACE reads using MiXCR and keeps one entry per CDR3 protein. This table holds over 55,000 distinct CDR3 sequences, approximately 29% found once. The germline V gene encodes CDR1 SGHVS and CDR2 FNYEAQ. CDR3 size: 13 residues. The V end was cut by 1 base, the J end by 2 bases, with 5 bases between. Purified naive CD4+ T cells were depleted of CD25+ Tregs. Overall study findings and caveats: Tumor memory CD4+ T cell TCR gene usage clustered with blood and lymph node memory CD4+ cells and lymph node naive CD4+ cells.

The clonotype comes from a female donor with breast cancer. The J gene is TRBJ2-5, the V gene TRBV7-6; no clear D gene. What was sequenced was tumor-infiltrating naive CD4+ T cells sorted from the breast tumor. Subset reported: naive CD4+ T cells, CD4+CD45RA+CD25-. CDR3 coding DNA: TGTGCCAGCAGCTTAGGGATACAAGAGACCCAGTACTTC. It yields the protein CASSLGIQETQYF.